The clone carrying this T cell receptor (beta chain) has just a few counts. The data are from a study of cytomegalovirus exposure and HLA in healthy donors. About the study: The 130 or so validation repertoires, a later analysis reported, used the same platform as the 550 to 700 repertoires from the first cohort.

The donors belonged to the approximately 120-subject validation cohort, separate from the roughly 700-subject first cohort. Trimming pared 4 bases from V and 2 bases from J, leaving 15 bases between. Germline lookup yields CDR1 SGHVS and CDR2 FQNEAQ. This CDR3 is 16 amino acids long. Generated by immunoSEQ multiplex PCR, the TCRdb table keeps only in-frame clones and is missing some. The table lists 120,000 to 150,000 clones, roughly nine tenths of them singletons. The V and J genes are TRBV7-8 and TRBJ1-5; tentatively, D is TRBD1 (5 bases). This receptor was identified in a woman between 18 and 29 years old in good health and CMV-seropositive. The sample comprised PBMCs. CDR3 residues: CASSWGRGDGNQPQHF. The CDR3 DNA is TGTGCCAGCAGCTGGGGCCGGGGGGACGGCAATCAGCCCCAGCATTTT.